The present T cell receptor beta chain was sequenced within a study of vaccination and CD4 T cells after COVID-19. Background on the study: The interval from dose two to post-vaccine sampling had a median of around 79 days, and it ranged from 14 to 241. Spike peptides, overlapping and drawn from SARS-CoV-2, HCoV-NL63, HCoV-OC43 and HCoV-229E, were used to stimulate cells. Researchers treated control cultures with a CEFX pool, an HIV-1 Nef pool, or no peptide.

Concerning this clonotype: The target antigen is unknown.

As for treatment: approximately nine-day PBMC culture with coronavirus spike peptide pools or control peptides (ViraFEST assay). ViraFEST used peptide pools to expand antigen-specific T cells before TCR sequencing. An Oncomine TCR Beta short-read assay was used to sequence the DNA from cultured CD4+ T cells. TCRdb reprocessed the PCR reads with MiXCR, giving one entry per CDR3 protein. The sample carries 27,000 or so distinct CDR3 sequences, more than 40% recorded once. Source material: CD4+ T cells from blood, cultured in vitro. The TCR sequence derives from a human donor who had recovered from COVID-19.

The CDR3 sequence: CASSFAGPGNNEQFF. In DNA, the CDR3 is TGTGCCAGCAGCTTCGCGGGGCCAGGGAACAATGAGCAGTTCTTC. The chain recombines TRBV7-9 with TRBJ2-1; TRBD2 is a possible D gene (6 bases). V was cut by 3 bases and J by 5 bases, with 14 bases left in between. Germline CDR1 is SEHNR and CDR2 is FQNEAQ (reference sequence). This CDR3 has 15 residues.